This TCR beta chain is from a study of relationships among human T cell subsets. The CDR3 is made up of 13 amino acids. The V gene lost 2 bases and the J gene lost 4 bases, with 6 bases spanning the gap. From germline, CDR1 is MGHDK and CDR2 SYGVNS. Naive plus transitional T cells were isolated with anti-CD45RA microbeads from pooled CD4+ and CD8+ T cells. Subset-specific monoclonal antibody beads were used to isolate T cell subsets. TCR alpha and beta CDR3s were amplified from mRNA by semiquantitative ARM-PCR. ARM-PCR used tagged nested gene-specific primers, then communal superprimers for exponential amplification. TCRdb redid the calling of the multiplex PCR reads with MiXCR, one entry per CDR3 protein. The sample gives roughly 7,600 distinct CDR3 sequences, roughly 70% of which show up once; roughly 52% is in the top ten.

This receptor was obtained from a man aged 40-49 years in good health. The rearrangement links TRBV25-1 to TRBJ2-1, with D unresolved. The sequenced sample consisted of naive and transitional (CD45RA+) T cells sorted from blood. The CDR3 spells CASSETRYNEQFF. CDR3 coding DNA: TGTGCCAGCAGTGAAACCAGGTACAATGAGCAGTTCTTC.